This record looks at one T cell receptor (beta chain) sequence and its context. What it recognizes is unknown. The data originate from a study of cytomegalovirus exposure and HLA in healthy donors. Sequencing was performed with immunoSEQ multiplex PCR; in TCRdb, only in-frame clones are kept and a portion is missing. The table includes about 200,000 clones, more than 75% detected once. Germline V gives CDR1 SGDLS, CDR2 YYNGEE. J lost 5 bases, V lost 2 bases, and 9 bases had no gene match. This CDR3 spans 17 amino acids. Study results and limitations: Most TCR sequences were uncommon, yet certain public TCRs appeared in many donors.

This sequence was found in a woman between 18 and 29 years old in good health and CMV-seropositive. The source material was PBMCs. The V and J genes are TRBV9 and TRBJ2-2; 10 bases fit TRBD2. The CDR3 DNA follows: TGTGCCAGCAGCGTGGAACGGGCTAGCGGGAGTACCGGGGAGCTGTTTTTT. This encodes CASSVERASGSTGELFF.